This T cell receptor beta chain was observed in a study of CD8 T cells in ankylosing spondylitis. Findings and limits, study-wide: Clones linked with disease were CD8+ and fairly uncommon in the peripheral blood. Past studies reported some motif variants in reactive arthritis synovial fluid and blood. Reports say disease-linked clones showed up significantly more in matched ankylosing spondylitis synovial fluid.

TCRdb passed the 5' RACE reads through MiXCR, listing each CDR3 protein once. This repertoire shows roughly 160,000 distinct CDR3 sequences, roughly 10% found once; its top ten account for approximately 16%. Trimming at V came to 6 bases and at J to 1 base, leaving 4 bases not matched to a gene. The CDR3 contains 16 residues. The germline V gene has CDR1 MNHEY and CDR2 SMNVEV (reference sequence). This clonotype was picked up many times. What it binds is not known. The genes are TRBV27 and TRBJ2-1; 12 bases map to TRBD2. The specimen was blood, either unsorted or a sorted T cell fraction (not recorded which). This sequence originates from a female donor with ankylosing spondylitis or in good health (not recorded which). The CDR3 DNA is TGTGCCAGCAGGGGACTAGCGGGCTGGTCCTACAATGAGCAGTTCTTC. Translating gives CASRGLAGWSYNEQFF.